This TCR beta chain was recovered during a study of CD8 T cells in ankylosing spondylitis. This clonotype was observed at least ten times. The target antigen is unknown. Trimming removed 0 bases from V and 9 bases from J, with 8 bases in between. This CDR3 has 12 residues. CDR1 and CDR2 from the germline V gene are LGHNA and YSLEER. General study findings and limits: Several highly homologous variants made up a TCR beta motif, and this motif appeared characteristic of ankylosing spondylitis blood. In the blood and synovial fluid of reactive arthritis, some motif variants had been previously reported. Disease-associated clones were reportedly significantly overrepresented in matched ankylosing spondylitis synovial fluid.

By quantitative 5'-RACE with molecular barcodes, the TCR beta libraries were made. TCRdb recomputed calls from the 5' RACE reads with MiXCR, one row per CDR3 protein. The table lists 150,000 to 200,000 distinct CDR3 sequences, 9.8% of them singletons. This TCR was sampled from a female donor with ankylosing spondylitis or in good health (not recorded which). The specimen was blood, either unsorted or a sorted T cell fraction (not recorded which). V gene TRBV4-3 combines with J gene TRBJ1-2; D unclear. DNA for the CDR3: TGCGCCAGCAGCCAAGAGGGAGGTAGCTACACCTTC. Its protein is CASSQEGGSYTF.